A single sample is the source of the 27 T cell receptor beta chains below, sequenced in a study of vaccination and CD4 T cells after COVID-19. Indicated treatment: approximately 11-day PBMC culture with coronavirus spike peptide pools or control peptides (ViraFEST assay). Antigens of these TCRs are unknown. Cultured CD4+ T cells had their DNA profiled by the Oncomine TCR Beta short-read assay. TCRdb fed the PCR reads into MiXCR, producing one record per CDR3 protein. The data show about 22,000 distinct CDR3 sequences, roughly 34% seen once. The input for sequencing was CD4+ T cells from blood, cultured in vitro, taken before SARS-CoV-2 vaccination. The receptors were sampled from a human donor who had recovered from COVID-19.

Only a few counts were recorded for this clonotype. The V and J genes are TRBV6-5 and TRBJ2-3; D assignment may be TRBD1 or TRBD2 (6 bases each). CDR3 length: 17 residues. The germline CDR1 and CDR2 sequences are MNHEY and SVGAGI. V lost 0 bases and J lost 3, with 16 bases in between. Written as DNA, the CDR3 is TGTGCCAGCAGTTACTCGATTATTCAGGGGAGGACAGATACGCAGTATTTT. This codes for CASSYSIIQGRTDTQYF.

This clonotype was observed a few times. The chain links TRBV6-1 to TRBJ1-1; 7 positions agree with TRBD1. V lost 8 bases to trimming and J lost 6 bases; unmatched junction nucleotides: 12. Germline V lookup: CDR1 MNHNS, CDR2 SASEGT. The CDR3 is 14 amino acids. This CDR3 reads CASLRDRPHPEAFF. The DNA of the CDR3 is TGTGCCAGCTTGAGGGACAGACCTCACCCTGAAGCTTTCTTT.

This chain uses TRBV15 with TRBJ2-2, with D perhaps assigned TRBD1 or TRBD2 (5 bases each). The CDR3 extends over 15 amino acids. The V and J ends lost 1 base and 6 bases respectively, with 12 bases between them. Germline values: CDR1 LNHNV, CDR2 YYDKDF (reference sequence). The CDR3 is CATSRGDHTPGELFF. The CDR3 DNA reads TGTGCCACCAGCAGAGGGGACCACACACCCGGGGAGCTGTTTTTT.

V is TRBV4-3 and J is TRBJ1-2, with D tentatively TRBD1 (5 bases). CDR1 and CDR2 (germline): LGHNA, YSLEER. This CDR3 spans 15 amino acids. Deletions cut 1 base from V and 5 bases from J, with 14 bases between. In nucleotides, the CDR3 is TGCGCCAGCAGCCAAGGCGGCGGGACGGATTATGGCTACACCTTC. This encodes CASSQGGGTDYGYTF.

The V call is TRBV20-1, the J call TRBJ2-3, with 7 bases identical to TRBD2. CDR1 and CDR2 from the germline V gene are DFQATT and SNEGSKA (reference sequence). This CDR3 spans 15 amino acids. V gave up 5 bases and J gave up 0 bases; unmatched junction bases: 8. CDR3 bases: TGCAGTGCTCCTAGGGAGGGCACAAGCACAGATACGCAGTATTTT. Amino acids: CSAPREGTSTDTQYF.

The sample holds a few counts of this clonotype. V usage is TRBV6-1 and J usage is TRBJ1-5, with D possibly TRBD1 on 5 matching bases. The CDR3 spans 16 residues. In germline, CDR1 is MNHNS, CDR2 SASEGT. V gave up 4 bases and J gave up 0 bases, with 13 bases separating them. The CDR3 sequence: CASSAQAAYSNQPQHF. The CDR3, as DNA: TGTGCCAGCAGTGCACAGGCTGCGTATAGCAATCAGCCCCAGCATTTT.

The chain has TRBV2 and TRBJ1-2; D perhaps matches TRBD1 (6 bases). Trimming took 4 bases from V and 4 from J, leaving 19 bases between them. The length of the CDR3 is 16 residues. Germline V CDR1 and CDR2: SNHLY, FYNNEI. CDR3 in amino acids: CASSVGPSQGSYGYTF. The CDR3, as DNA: TGTGCCAGCAGTGTCGGTCCTTCACAGGGCAGCTATGGCTACACCTTC. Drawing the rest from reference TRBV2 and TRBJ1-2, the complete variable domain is EPEVTQTPSHQVTQMGQEVILRCVPISNHLYFYWYRQILGQKVEFLVSFYNNEISEKSEIFDDQFSVERPDGSNFTLKIRSTKLEDSAMYFCASSVGPSQGSYGYTFGSGTRLTVV.

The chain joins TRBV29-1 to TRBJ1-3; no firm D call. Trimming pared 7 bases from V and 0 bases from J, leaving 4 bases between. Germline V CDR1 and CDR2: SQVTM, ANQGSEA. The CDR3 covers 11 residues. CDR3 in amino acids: CSGTSGNTIYF. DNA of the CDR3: TGCAGCGGGACCTCTGGAAACACCATATATTTT.

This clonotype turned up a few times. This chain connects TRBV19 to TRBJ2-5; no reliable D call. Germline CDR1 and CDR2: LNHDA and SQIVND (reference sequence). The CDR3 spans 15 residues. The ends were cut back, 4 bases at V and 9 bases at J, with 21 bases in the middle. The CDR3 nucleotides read TGTGCCAGTAGTACTACCGGGCCCACATCGGTGGCCCAGTACTTC. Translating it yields CASSTTGPTSVAQYF.

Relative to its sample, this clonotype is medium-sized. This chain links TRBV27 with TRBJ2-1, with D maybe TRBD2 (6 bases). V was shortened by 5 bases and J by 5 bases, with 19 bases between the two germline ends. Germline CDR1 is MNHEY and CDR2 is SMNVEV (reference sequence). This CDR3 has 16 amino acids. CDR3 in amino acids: CASSSLPGEFDNEQFF. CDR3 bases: TGTGCCAGCAGTAGTCTTCCGGGGGAGTTTGACAATGAGCAGTTCTTC.

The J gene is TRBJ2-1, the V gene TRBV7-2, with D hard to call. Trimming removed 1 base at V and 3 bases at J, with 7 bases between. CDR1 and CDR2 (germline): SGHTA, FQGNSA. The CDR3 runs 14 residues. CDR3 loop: CASSLESSYNEQFF. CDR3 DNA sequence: TGTGCCAGCAGCTTAGAGAGTAGCTACAATGAGCAGTTCTTC.

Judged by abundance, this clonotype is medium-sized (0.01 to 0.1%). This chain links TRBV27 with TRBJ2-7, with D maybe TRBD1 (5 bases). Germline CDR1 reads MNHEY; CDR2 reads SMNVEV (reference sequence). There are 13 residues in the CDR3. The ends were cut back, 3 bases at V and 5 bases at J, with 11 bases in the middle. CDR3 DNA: TGTGCCAGCAGTTTCTCGTGGGGCGACGAGCAGTACTTC. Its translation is CASSFSWGDEQYF.

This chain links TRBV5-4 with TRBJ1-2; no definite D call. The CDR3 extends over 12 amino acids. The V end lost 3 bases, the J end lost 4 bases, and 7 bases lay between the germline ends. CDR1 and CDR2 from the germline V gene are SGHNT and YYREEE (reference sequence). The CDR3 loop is CASSSVSYGYTF. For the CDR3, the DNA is TGTGCCAGCAGCTCAGTGAGCTATGGCTACACCTTC.

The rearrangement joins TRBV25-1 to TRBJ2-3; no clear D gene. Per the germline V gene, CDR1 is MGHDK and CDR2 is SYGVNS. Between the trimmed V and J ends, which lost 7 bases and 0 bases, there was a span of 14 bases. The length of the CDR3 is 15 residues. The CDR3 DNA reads TGTGCCAGCAAGAAGGACGGAGCTAGCACAGATACGCAGTATTTT. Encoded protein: CASKKDGASTDTQYF.

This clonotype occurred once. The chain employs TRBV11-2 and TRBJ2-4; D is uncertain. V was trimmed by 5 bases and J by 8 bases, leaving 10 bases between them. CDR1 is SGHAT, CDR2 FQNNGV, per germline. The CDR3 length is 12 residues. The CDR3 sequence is CASSPRADIQYF. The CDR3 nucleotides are TGTGCCAGCAGCCCTCGTGCGGACATTCAGTACTTC.

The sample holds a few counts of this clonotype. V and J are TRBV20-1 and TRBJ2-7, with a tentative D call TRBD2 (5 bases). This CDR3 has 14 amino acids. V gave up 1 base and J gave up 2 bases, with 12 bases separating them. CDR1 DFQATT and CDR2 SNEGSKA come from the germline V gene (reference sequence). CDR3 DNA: TGCAGTGCTAGAGCACTAGTGTCTCCCTACGAGCAGTACTTC. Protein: CSARALVSPYEQYF.

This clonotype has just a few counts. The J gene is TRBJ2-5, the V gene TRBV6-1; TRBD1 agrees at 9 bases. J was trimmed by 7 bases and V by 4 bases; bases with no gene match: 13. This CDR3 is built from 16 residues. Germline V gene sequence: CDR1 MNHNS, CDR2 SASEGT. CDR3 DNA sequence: TGTGCCAGCAGTGCGTACCAACCACGGGGACAGGGGACCCAGTACTTC. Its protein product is CASSAYQPRGQGTQYF.

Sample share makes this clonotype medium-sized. Written as DNA, the CDR3 is TGTGCCAGCAGTCCGACAGGGCGGAATTCACCCCTCCACTTT. Its translation: CASSPTGRNSPLHF. The chain links TRBV27 to TRBJ1-6; 7 nucleotides line up with TRBD1. V was pared by 5 bases and J by 7 bases, with 5 bases of the junction left unmatched. This CDR3 comprises 14 residues. Germline CDR1 reads MNHEY; CDR2 reads SMNVEV (reference sequence).

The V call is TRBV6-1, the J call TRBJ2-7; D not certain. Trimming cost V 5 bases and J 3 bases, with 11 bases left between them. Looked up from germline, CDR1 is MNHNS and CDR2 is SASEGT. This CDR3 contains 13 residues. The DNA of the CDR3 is TGTGCCAGCAGTCGGGCAGCCGACTACGAGCAGTACTTC. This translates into CASSRAADYEQYF.

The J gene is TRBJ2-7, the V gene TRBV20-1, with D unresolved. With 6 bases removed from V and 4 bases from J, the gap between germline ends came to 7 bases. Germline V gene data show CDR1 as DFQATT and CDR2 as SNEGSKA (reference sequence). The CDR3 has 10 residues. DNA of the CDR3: TGCAGTGCCGTGGCTTACGAGCAGTACTTC. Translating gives CSAVAYEQYF.

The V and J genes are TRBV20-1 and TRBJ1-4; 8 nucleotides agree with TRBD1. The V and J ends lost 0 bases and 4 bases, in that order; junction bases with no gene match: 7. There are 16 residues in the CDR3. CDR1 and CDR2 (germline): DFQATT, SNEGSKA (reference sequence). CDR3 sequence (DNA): TGCAGTGCTAGAGAAGACCGGGACAGGTTTAATGAAAAACTGTTTTTT. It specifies CSAREDRDRFNEKLFF.

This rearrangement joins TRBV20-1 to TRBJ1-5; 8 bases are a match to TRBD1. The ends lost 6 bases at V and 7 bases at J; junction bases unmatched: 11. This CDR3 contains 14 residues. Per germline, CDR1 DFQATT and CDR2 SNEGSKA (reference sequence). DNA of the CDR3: TGCAGTGCGACTCAGGGGGCTGAGGTGCAGCCCCAGCATTTT. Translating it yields CSATQGAEVQPQHF.

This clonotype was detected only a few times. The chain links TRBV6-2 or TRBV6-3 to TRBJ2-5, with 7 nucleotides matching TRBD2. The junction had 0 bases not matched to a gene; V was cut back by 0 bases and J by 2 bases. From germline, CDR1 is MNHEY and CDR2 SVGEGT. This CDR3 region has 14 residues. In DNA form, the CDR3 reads TGTGCCAGCAGTTACTCAGCGGGGCAAGAGACCCAGTACTTC. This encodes CASSYSAGQETQYF.

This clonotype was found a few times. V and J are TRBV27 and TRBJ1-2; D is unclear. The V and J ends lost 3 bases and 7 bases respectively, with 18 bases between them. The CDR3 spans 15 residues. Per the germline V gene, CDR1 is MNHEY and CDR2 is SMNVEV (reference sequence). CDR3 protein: CASSLRPPVLGGYTF. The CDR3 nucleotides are TGTGCCAGCAGTTTGCGGCCACCGGTATTGGGTGGCTACACCTTC.

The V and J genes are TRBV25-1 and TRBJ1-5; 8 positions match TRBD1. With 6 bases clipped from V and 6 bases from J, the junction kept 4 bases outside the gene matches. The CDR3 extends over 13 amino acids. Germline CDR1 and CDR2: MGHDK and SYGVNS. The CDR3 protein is CASRQGAGQPQHF. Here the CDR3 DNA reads TGTGCCAGCAGGCAGGGGGCGGGTCAGCCCCAGCATTTT.

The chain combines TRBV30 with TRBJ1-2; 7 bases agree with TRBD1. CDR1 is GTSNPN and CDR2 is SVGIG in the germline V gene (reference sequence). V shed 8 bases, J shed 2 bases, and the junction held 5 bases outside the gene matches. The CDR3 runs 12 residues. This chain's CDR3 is CAGGTANYGYTF. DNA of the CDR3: TGTGCCGGAGGGACAGCCAACTATGGCTACACCTTC.

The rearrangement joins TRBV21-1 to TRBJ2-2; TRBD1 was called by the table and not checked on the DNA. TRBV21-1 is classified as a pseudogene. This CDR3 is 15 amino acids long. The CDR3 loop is CASSNRQGRTGELFF. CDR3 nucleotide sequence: TGTGCCAGCAGCAACCGACAGGGGAGGACCGGGGAGCTGTTTTTT.